Listed here are 2 T cell receptor beta chains from one sample, sequenced in a study of Graves' ophthalmopathy and Graves' hyperthyroidism. Amplification targeted the TCR beta CDR3 regions, with RNA transcripts as the source material. HTBI-primed first-round RT-PCR preceded second-round multiplex PCR. TCRdb re-analysed the multiplex PCR reads in MiXCR, keeping a single row per CDR3 protein. This table has 400,000 to 450,000 distinct CDR3 sequences, around 20% appearing once. What was sequenced was peripheral blood. The receptors were gathered from a young woman with stable Graves' hyperthyroidism.

This clonotype has only a few counts. CDR3 bases: TGTGCCAGCAGTTCCCGACAGGCGCACACCGGGGAGCTGTTTTTT. It translates to CASSSRQAHTGELFF. The chain carries TRBV27 and TRBJ2-2, with D possibly being TRBD1 (6 bases). Germline V lookup: CDR1 MNHEY, CDR2 SMNVEV (reference sequence). The CDR3 is 15 amino acids. Trimming shortened V by 4 bases and J by 3 bases, and 12 bases separated the two germline ends.

Many counts were recorded for this clonotype. This chain uses TRBV6-1 with TRBJ2-5; D not resolved. V dropped 6 bases and J dropped 5 bases, with 19 bases sitting between them. Germline V lookup: CDR1 MNHNS, CDR2 SASEGT. The CDR3 loop spans 15 amino acids. The CDR3 reads CASSPARARRETQYF. The CDR3 nucleotides are TGTGCCAGCAGCCCCGCGAGAGCCCGGCGGGAGACCCAGTACTTC.